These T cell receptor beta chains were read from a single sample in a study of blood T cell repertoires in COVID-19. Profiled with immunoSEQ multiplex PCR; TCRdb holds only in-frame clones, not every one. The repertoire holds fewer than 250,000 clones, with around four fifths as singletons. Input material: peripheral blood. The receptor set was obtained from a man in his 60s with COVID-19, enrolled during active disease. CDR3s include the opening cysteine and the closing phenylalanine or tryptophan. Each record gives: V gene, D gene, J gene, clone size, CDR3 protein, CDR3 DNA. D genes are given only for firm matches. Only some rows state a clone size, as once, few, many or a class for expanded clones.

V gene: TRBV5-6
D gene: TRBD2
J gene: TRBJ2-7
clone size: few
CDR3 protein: CASTLAGGIEQYF
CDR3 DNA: TGTGCCAGCACTCTAGCGGGAGGCATCGAGCAGTACTTC

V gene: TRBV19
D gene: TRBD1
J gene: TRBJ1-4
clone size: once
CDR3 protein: CASTGTGKKLFF
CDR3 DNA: TGTGCCAGTACCGGGACAGGTAAAAAACTGTTTTTT

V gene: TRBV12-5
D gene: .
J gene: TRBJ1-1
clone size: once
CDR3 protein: CASGLVLTGAYEAFF
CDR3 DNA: TGTGCTAGTGGTTTGGTACTAACAGGAGCATATGAAGCTTTCTTT

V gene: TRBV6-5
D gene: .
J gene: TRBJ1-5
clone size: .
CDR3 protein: CASNGQSNQPQHF
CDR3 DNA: TGTGCCAGCAACGGACAGTCCAATCAGCCCCAGCATTTT

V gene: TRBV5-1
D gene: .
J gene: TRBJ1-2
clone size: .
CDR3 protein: CASHAQGSYGYTF
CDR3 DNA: TGCGCCAGCCATGCCCAGGGCAGCTATGGCTACACCTTC

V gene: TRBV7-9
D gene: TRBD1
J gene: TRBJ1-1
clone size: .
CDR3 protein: CASSFRTGWNTEAFF
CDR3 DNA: TGTGCCAGCAGCTTTAGGACAGGATGGAACACTGAAGCTTTCTTT

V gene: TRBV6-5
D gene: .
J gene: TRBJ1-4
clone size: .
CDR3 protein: CASSSGLSNEKLFF
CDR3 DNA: TGTGCCAGCAGTTCCGGTCTCTCAAATGAAAAACTGTTTTTT

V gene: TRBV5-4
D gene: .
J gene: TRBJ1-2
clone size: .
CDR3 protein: CASSLTGINYGYTF
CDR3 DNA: TGTGCCAGCAGCTTGACAGGGATTAACTATGGCTACACCTTC

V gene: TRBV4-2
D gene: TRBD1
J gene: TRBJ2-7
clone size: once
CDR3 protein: CASSQERQGYYEQYF
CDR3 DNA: TGTGCCAGCAGCCAAGAAAGACAGGGATATTACGAGCAGTACTTC

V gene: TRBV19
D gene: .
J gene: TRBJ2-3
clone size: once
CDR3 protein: CATATVRTDTQYF
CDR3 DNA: TGTGCCACTGCGACAGTGAGGACAGATACGCAGTATTTT

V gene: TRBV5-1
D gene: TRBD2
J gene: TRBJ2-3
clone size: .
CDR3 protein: CASSLALAGPSTDTQYF
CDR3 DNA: TGCGCCAGCAGCTTGGCCCTAGCGGGACCCTCCACAGATACGCAGTATTTT

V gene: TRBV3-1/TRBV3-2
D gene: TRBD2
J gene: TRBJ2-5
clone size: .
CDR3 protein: CASSQGAGRAGETQYF
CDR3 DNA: TGTGCCAGCAGCCAAGGGGCCGGGAGGGCCGGGGAGACCCAGTACTTC

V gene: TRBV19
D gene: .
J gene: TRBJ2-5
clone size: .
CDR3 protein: CASSGWDISGETQYF
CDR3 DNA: TGTGCCAGTAGTGGTTGGGACATATCCGGGGAGACCCAGTACTTC

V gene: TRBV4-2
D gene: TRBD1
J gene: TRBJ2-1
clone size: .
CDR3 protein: CASSQASQGADEQFF
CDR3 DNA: TGTGCCAGCAGCCAGGCTTCACAGGGGGCAGATGAGCAGTTCTTC

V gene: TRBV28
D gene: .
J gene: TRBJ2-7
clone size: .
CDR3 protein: CASSGAADHRYEQYF
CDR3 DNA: TGTGCCAGCAGTGGGGCCGCAGACCACCGCTACGAGCAGTACTTC

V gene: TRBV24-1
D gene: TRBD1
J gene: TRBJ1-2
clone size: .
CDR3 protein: CATRGDRATGGYTF
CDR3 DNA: TGTGCCACCAGGGGCGACAGGGCCACAGGTGGCTACACCTTC

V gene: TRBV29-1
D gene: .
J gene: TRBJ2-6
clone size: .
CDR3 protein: CSVARQAISGANVLTF
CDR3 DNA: TGCAGCGTTGCACGGCAGGCCATCTCTGGGGCCAACGTCCTGACTTTC

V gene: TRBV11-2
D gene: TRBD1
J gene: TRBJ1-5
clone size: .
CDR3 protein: CASSVSTGDGRQPQHF
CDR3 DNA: TGTGCCAGCAGCGTCTCCACAGGGGACGGTCGTCAGCCCCAGCATTTT

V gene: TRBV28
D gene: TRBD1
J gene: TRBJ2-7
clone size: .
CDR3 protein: CASSPIYWTGGGYEQYF
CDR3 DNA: TGTGCCAGCAGCCCCATTTATTGGACAGGGGGGGGCTACGAGCAGTACTTC

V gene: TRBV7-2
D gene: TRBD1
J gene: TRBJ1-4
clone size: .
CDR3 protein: CASSLDRDRGTSWEKLFF
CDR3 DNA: TGTGCCAGCAGCTTAGACCGGGACAGGGGGACGTCTTGGGAAAAACTGTTTTTT

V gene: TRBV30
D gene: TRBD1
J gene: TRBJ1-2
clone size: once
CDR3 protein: CAWNRGTYGYTF
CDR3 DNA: TGTGCCTGGAACAGGGGGACCTATGGCTACACCTTC

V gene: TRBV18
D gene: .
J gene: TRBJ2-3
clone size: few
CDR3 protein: CASSPGGVTADTQYF
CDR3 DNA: TGTGCCAGCTCACCAGGAGGGGTCACCGCAGATACGCAGTATTTT

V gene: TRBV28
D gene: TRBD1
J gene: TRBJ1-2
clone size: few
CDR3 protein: CASLITTGGDNHGYTF
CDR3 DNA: TGTGCCAGTCTGATAACGACAGGGGGCGACAATCATGGCTACACCTTC

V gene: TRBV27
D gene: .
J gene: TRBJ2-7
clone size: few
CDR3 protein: CASSLSAAGPYEQYF
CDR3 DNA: TGTGCCAGCAGTTTATCAGCGGCTGGACCCTACGAGCAGTACTTC

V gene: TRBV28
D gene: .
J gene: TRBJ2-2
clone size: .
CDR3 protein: CASSSGWPNTGELFF
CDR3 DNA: TGTGCCAGCAGTTCCGGGTGGCCGAACACCGGGGAGCTGTTTTTT

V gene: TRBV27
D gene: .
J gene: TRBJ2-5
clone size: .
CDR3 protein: CASSSLRGEKETQYF
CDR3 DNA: TGTGCCAGCAGTTCTTTGCGGGGAGAAAAGGAGACCCAGTACTTC

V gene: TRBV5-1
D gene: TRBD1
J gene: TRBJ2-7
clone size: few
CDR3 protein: CASTRTGASYEQYF
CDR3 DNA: TGCGCCAGCACGAGGACAGGAGCGTCCTACGAGCAGTACTTC

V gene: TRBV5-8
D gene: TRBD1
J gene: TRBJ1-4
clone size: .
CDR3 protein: CASSRTGWDEKLFF
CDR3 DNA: TGTGCCAGCAGCAGGACAGGGTGGGACGAAAAACTGTTTTTT

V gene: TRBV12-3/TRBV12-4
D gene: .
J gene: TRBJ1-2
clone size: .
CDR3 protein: CASSLRSYGYTF
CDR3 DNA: TGTGCCAGCAGTTTACGGAGCTATGGCTACACCTTC

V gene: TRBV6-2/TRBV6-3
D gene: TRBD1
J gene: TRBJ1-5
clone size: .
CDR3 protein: CASSFGDSLRGNQPQHF
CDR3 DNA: TGTGCCAGCAGTTTCGGGGACAGCCTCCGGGGCAATCAGCCCCAGCATTTT

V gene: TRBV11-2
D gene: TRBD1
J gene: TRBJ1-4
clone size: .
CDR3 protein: CASSSTETGNEKLFF
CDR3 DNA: TGTGCCAGCAGCTCCACCGAGACAGGGAATGAAAAACTGTTTTTT

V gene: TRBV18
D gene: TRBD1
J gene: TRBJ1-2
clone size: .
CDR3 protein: CASSPGTGDYGYTF
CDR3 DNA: TGTGCCAGCTCACCCGGGACAGGGGACTATGGCTACACCTTC

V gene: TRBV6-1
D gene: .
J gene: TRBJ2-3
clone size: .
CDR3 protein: CASSEARYTQYF
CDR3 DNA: TGTGCCAGCAGTGAAGCGCGTTATACGCAGTATTTT

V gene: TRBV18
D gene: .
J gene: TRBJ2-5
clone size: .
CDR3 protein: CASSPPNRAETQYF
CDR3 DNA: TGTGCCAGCTCACCACCAAACAGGGCAGAGACCCAGTACTTC

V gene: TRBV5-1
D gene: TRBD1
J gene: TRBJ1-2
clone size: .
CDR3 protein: CASSPTGNNGYTF
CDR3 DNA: TGCGCCAGCAGCCCGACAGGGAACAATGGCTACACCTTC

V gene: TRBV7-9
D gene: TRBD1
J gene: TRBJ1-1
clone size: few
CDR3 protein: CASSRLGQMNTEAFF
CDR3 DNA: TGTGCCAGCAGCCGCCTGGGACAGATGAACACTGAAGCTTTCTTT

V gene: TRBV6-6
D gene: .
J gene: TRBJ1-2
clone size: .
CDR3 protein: CASSPQANGYTF
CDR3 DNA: TGTGCCAGCAGTCCACAGGCGAATGGCTACACCTTC

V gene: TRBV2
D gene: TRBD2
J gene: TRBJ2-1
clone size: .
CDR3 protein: CASTKLAGVNNEQFF
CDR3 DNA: TGTGCCAGCACGAAACTAGCGGGAGTGAACAATGAGCAGTTCTTC

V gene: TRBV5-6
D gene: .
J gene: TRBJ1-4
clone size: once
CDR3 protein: CASSPRIQMNEKLFF
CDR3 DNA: TGTGCCAGCAGCCCTAGGATCCAGATGAATGAAAAACTGTTTTTT

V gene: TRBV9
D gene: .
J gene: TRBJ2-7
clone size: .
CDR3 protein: CASSPRRDRNEQYF
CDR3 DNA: TGTGCCAGCAGCCCCCGGAGGGACCGGAACGAGCAGTACTTC

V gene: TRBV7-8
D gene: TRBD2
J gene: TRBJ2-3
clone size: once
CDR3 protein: CASSLGSGRTDTQYF
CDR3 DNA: TGTGCCAGCAGCCTGGGGAGCGGGAGGACAGATACGCAGTATTTT

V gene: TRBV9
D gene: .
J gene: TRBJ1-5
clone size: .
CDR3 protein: CASSGGGGMDQPQHF
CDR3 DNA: TGTGCCAGCAGCGGGGGAGGAGGGATGGATCAGCCCCAGCATTTT

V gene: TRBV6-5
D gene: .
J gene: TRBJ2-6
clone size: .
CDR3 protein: CASSYIDSGANVLTF
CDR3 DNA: TGTGCCAGCAGTTACATAGACTCTGGGGCCAACGTCCTGACTTTC

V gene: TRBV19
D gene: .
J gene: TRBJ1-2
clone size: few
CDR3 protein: CASSSKPYGYTF
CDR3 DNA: TGTGCCAGTAGTTCCAAGCCCTATGGCTACACCTTC

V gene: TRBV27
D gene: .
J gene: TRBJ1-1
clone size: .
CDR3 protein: CASGNGIYLNTEAFF
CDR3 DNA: TGTGCCAGCGGCAACGGGATCTACTTGAACACTGAAGCTTTCTTT

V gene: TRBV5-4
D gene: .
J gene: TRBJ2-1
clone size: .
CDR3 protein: CASRPGQIGEQFF
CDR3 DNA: TGTGCCAGCAGACCAGGACAGATCGGTGAGCAGTTCTTC

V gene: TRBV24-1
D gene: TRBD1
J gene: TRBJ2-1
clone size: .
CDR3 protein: CATSQGVSYNEQFF
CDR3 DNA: TGTGCCACCAGCCAGGGGGTCTCCTACAATGAGCAGTTCTTC

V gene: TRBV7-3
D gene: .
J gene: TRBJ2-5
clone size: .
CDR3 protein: CASSPSVWETQYF
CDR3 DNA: TGTGCCAGCAGTCCTAGCGTCTGGGAGACCCAGTACTTC